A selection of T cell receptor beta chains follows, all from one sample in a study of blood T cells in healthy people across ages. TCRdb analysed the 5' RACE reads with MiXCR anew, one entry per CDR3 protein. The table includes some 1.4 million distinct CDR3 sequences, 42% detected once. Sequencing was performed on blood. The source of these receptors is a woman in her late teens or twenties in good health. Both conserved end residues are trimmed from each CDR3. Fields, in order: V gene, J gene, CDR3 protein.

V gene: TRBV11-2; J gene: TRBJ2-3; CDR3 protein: ASSFSGFEDTQY
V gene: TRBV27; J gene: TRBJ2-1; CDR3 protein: ASTSGGPSSYNEQF
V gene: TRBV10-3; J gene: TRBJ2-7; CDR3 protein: AISRSDKPYEQY
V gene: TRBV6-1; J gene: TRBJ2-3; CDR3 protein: ASRPEPPLSITQY
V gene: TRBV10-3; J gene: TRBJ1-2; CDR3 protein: AISATLREINYGYT
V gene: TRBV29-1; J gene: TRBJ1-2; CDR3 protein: SVHTGRGGYT
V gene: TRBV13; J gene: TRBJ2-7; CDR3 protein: ASSRQDGSYEQY
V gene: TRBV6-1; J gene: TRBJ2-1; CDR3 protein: ASSGSGGNEQF
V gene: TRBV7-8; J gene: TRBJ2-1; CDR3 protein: ASSLAQGVFQDEQF
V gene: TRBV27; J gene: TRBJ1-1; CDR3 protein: ASRGMDRTPEAF
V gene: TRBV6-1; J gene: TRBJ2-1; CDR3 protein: ASSEVGTGLNEQF
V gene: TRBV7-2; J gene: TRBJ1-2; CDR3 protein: ASSSQGSSGYT